This T cell receptor beta chain is drawn from a study of shared clonotypes between healthy human individuals. Background on the study: Each donor had three CD4 naive, three CD4 memory, two CD8 naive and one CD8 memory plate. Overall study findings and caveats: Non-shared clonotypes had lower generation probabilities than those shared by all four donors. Among a few donors, approximately 5% of naive CD4 clonotypes were found in common.

Produced via immunoSEQ multiplex PCR; TCRdb's table is partial and in-frame only. The sample has some 2,100,000 clones; about 92% are singletons. CD45RO-negative, CCR7-selected cells formed the naive CD8 fraction, which excluded terminally differentiated effector memory CD45RA+ cells. The ends lost 9 bases at V and 4 bases at J; junction bases unmatched: 7. The CDR3 has 13 amino acids. The germline gives CDR1 LNHDA, CDR2 SQIVND (reference sequence). Regarding this clone: What it binds is unknown.

This sequence originates from a man aged 18 to 30 in good health. Some clones in this sample may be carry-over from other donors' samples. V and J are TRBV19 and TRBJ1-1, with TRBD1 identical over 8 bases. Sequenced material: naive CD8+ T cells from PBMCs. DNA of the CDR3: TGTGCCAGCAGGACAGGGCCCCGCACTGAAGCTTTCTTT. Translating it yields CASRTGPRTEAFF. Full variable domain (rest looked up from reference TRBV19 and TRBJ1-1): DGGITQSPKYLFRKEGQNVTLSCEQNLNHDAMYWYRQDPGQGLRLIYYSQIVNDFQKGDIAEGYSVSREKKESFPLTVTSAQKNPTAFYLCASRTGPRTEAFFGQGTRLTVV.